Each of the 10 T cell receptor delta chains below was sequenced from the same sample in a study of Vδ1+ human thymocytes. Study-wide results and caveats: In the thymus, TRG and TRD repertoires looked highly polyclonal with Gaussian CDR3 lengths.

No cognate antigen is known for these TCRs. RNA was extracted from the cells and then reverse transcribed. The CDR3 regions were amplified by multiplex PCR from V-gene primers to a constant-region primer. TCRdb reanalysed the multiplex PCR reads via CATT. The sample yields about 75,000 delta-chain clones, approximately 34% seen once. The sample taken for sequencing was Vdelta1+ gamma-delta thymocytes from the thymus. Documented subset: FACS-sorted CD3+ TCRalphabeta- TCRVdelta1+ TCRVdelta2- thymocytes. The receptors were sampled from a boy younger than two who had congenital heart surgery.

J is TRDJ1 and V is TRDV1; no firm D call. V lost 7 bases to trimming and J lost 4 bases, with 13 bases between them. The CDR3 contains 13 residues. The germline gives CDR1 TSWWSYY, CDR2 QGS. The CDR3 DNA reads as TGTGCTCTTGTAGAACAGCCCCTCGATAAACTCATCTTT. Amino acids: CALVEQPLDKLIF.

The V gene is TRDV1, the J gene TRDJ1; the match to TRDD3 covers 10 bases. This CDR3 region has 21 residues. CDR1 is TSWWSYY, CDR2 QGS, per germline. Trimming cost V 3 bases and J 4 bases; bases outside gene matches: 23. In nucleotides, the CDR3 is TGTGCTCTTGGGGATCAATTCGGCCTTCCCAAGTGGGGGATACCGGGCGATAAACTCATCTTT. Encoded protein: CALGDQFGLPKWGIPGDKLIF.

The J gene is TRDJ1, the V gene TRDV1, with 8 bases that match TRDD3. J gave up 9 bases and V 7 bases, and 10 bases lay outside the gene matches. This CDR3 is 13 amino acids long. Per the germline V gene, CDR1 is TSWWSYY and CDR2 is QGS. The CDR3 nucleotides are TGTGCTCTTGACTATTACTCTGGGGGAGAACTCATCTTT. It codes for CALDYYSGGELIF.

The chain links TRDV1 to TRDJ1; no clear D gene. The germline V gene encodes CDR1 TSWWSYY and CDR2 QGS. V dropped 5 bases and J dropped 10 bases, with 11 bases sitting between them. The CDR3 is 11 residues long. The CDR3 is CALGKAMRLIF. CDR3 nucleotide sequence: TGTGCTCTTGGGAAGGCGATGAGACTCATCTTT.

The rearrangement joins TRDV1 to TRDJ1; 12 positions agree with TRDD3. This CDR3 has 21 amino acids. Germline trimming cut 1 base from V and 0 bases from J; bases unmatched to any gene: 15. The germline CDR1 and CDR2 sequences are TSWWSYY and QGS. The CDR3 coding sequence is TGTGCTCTTGGGGAACCCCAACTCTGTACTGGGGGATACTTGTACACCGATAAACTCATCTTT. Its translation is CALGEPQLCTGGYLYTDKLIF.

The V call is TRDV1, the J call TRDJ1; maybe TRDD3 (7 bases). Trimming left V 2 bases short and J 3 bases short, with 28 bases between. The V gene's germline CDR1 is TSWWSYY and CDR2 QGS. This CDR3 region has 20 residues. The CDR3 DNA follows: TGTGCTCTTGGGGAAGGGGCGTCCTACGGATGGGGGACTGGCGCCGATAAACTCATCTTT. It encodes CALGEGASYGWGTGADKLIF.

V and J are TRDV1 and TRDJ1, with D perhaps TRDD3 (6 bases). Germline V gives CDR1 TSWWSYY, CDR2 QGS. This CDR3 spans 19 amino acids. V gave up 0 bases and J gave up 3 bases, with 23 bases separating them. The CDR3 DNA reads TGTGCTCTTGGGGAACTGGCATGGCCCCGGGGGACCTACGCCGATAAACTCATCTTT. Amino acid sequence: CALGELAWPRGTYADKLIF.

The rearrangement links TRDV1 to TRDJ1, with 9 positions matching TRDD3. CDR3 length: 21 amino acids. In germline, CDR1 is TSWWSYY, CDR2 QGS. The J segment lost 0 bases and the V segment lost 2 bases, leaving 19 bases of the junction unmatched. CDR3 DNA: TGTGCTCTTGGGGAAGGCGGGCACAGAACTGGGGGAGCTTATTACACCGATAAACTCATCTTT. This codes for CALGEGGHRTGGAYYTDKLIF.

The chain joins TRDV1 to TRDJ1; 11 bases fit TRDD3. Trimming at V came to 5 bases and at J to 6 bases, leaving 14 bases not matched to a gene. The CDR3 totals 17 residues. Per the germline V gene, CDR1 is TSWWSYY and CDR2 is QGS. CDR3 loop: CALGIICPGGYSYKLIF. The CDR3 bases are TGTGCTCTTGGGATAATATGTCCTGGGGGATACAGTTATAAACTCATCTTT.

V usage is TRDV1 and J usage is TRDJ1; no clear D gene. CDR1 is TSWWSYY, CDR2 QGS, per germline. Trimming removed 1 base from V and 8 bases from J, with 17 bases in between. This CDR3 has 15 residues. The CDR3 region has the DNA TGTGCTCTTGGGGAACGGGCCCCGTGGTGGCACAAACTCATCTTT. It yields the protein CALGERAPWWHKLIF.